Shown below are 16 T cell receptor beta chains from a single sample sequenced in a study of CD4 T cells in relation to SARS-CoV-2 and coronaviruses. No cognate antigen is known for these TCRs. Assay: immunoSEQ multiplex PCR; the TCRdb copy retains only in-frame clones and omits some. The sample carries over 15,000 clones, approximately 75% recorded once. Unexposed donor CD4+ T cells date from 2011-2018, before the COVID-19 pandemic. Isolation of CD4+ T cells took place after less than 11 days in culture. Sequenced sample: CD4+ T cells from PBMCs, cultured in vitro. These receptors all come from a human donor in good health.

The chain links TRBV5-4 to TRBJ2-1; 12 nucleotides match TRBD2. The CDR3 contains 18 residues. CDR1 SGHNT and CDR2 YYREEE come from the germline V gene (reference sequence). After removal of 4 bases from V and 4 bases from J, the junction contained 12 bases not matched to a gene. CDR3 in amino acids: CASSRNLAGGPGYNEQFF. The CDR3 DNA reads TGTGCCAGCAGCCGAAATCTAGCGGGAGGGCCGGGGTACAATGAGCAGTTCTTC.

This chain connects TRBV2 to TRBJ1-3; no clear D gene. Trimming stripped 3 bases from V and 0 bases from J, with 6 bases between. The length of the CDR3 is 14 residues. Germline CDR1 SNHLY, CDR2 FYNNEI. CDR3 bases: TGTGCCAGCAGTGACGAGGTCTCTGGAAACACCATATATTTT. Translation: CASSDEVSGNTIYF.

V gene TRBV30 combines with J gene TRBJ2-1; 7 bases are a match to TRBD2. After removal of 0 bases from V and 7 bases from J, the junction contained 9 bases not matched to a gene. The germline V gene encodes CDR1 GTSNPN and CDR2 SVGIG (reference sequence). This CDR3 is 15 amino acids long. CDR3 sequence: CAWSVVGGPWNEQFF. The CDR3 DNA reads TGTGCCTGGAGTGTAGTGGGAGGGCCCTGGAATGAGCAGTTCTTC.

The V call is TRBV3-1 (or the pseudogene TRBV3-2), the J call TRBJ1-6, with 8 bases lining up with TRBD1. Germline V gene data show CDR1 as LGHDT and CDR2 as YNNKEL (reference sequence). J was trimmed by 7 bases and V by 3 bases; bases with no gene match: 5. CDR3 length: 15 residues. The CDR3 sequence is CASSQRTGQNSPLHF. CDR3 coding DNA: TGTGCCAGCAGCCAGCGGACAGGGCAGAATTCACCCCTCCACTTT.

The chain is built from TRBV19 and TRBJ1-2; 7 positions match TRBD1. CDR3 length equals 14 residues. The germline V gene has CDR1 LNHDA and CDR2 SQIVND (reference sequence). The V gene end was trimmed by 5 bases and the J gene end by 8 bases; junction bases not matched to a gene: 11. CDR3 DNA sequence: TGTGCCAGTAGTTCCCAGGGGGGGGCAGCGGGCTACACCTTC. Translation: CASSSQGGAAGYTF.

In DNA, the CDR3 is TGTGCCAGCAGCACCTTCGGGGAGAGCAATCAGCCCCAGCATTTT. This sequence encodes CASSTFGESNQPQHF. The V call is TRBV9, the J call TRBJ1-5; no definite D call. The germline gives CDR1 SGDLS, CDR2 YYNGEE. The CDR3 covers 15 residues. Trimming removed 4 bases from V and 1 base from J, with 12 bases in between.

The V gene is TRBV12-3 or TRBV12-4, the J gene TRBJ2-3; no definite D call. The CDR3 is 12 residues long. Trimming took 3 bases from V and 3 from J, leaving 4 bases between them. In DNA, the CDR3 is TGTGCCAGCAGTTTCGGAACAGATACGCAGTATTTT. This sequence encodes CASSFGTDTQYF.

This chain connects TRBV6-4 to TRBJ2-2; 10 bases map to TRBD2. Looked up from germline, CDR1 is MRHNA and CDR2 is SNTAGT. Unmatched junction bases numbered 4, after V lost 5 bases and J lost 4 bases. The CDR3 sequence is 15 residues long. The CDR3 loop reads CASSRTSGTTGELFF. DNA for the CDR3: TGTGCCAGCAGTCGCACTAGCGGGACCACCGGGGAGCTGTTTTTT.

CDR3 in DNA: TGTGCCAGCTCACCATCGGCCGGGAGCTCCTACGAGCAGTACTTC. This codes for CASSPSAGSSYEQYF. This sequence joins TRBV18 and TRBJ2-7, with D tentatively TRBD2 (6 bases). In germline, CDR1 is KGHSH, CDR2 LQKENI. CDR3 length equals 15 residues. V was clipped by 2 bases and J by 0 bases, with 11 bases between them.

The chain uses TRBV9 and TRBJ2-6, with D unclear. The CDR3 extends over 16 amino acids. Per the germline V gene, CDR1 is SGDLS and CDR2 is YYNGEE. Trimming pared 3 bases from V and 0 bases from J, leaving 10 bases between. The CDR3 DNA reads as TGTGCCAGCAGCGGCAGACGGATCTCTGGGGCCAACGTCCTGACTTTC. It encodes CASSGRRISGANVLTF.

The J gene is TRBJ1-5, the V gene TRBV12-5; D remains ambiguous. This CDR3 has 13 amino acids. Trimming stripped 3 bases from V and 4 bases from J, with 7 bases between. Germline CDR1 and CDR2: LGHNT and FRNRAP. CDR3 loop: CASGFELNQPQHF. CDR3 in DNA: TGTGCTAGTGGTTTCGAGCTTAATCAGCCCCAGCATTTT.

V gene TRBV10-3 combines with J gene TRBJ2-1; 7 nucleotides match TRBD2. Germline CDR1 ENHRY, CDR2 SYGVKD. V was clipped by 7 bases and J by 6 bases; unmatched bases: 6. The CDR3 contains 13 residues. This chain's CDR3 is CAITSGHGNEQFF. The DNA for the CDR3 is TGTGCCATCACTAGCGGACATGGCAATGAGCAGTTCTTC.

This clone was seen only once. This chain connects TRBV6-5 to TRBJ2-5; TRBD1 might be the D (6 bases). Germline V gives CDR1 MNHEY, CDR2 SVGAGI. This CDR3 has 14 amino acids. V dropped 5 bases and J dropped 5 bases, with 15 bases sitting between them. For the CDR3, the DNA is TGTGCCAGCAGTCAGGATACTGACAGGGAGACCCAGTACTTC. It codes for CASSQDTDRETQYF.

This chain joins TRBV21-1 and TRBJ2-7. TRBV21-1 represents a pseudogene. The length of the CDR3 is 17 residues. The CDR3 protein is CASSKMTAGLENYEQYF. The CDR3 DNA reads as TGTGCCAGCAGCAAAATGACAGCAGGACTGGAAAACTACGAGCAGTACTTC.

The chain is built from TRBV5-1 and TRBJ2-1; 10 bases are a match to TRBD2. The CDR3 covers 15 residues. V shed 1 base and J 7 bases; nucleotides not matched to a gene: 5. Germline V lookup: CDR1 SGHRS, CDR2 YFSETQ. The chain's CDR3 is CASSLTGLARNEQFF. The CDR3, as DNA: TGCGCCAGCAGCTTGACGGGACTAGCGAGAAATGAGCAGTTCTTC.

This clone occurred a few times. The rearrangement uses TRBV3-1 (or the pseudogene TRBV3-2) and TRBJ1-3; 10 positions agree with TRBD1. Germline V gives CDR1 LGHDT, CDR2 YNNKEL (reference sequence). The CDR3 contains 14 residues. V lost 1 base and J lost 12; bases outside the gene matches: 6. This CDR3 reads CASSQGRDRGYIYF. Written as DNA, the CDR3 is TGTGCCAGCAGCCAAGGGAGGGACAGGGGATACATATATTTT.